This TCR beta chain is from a study of T-cell memory formation after mild COVID-19. Study-level points and caveats: Contracting clones, day 15 to 85, had balanced CD4/CD8, and later expanders favored CD4+.

This clonotype was found a few times. Its antigen is unknown. TCRdb reanalysed the 5' RACE reads using MiXCR and keeps one entry per CDR3 protein. The sample lists about 140,000 distinct CDR3 sequences; 5.5% to 7% were seen once. The CDR3 loop spans 20 amino acids. V shed 3 bases, J shed 4 bases, and the junction held 21 bases outside the gene matches. The V call is TRBV12-3 or TRBV12-4, the J call TRBJ1-1, with 9 bases matching TRBD1. The TCR was taken from an adult woman who had mild COVID-19 (a few samples of this study predate the infection). Cell type and time point are not known. The specimen sequenced was PBMCs or a T cell subset sorted from them (not recorded which). CDR3 bases: TGTGCCAGCAGTTTCCCAACCGGGACAGGGTTATTGGCTGAGAGCACTGAAGCTTTCTTT. It encodes CASSFPTGTGLLAESTEAFF.